A selection of T cell receptor beta chains follows, all from one sample in a study of T cells in Graves' hyperthyroidism and ophthalmopathy. TCRdb called the multiplex PCR reads again in MiXCR, with one record for every CDR3 protein. This table has roughly 570,000 distinct CDR3 sequences, 15% to 19% appearing once. The sequencing input was blood. The receptors derive from a woman aged 30 to 39 with Graves' hyperthyroidism. CDR3s include the opening cysteine and the closing phenylalanine or tryptophan.

TRBV19	TRBJ1-5	CASSPRQGGRQPQHF
TRBV20-1	TRBJ2-7	CSARDRRLGLYEQYF
TRBV30	TRBJ2-7	CAWSDSYYEQYF
TRBV2	TRBJ2-4	CASSEALQGTIQYF
TRBV10-3	TRBJ1-5	CATGVQDRGLQPQHF
TRBV28	TRBJ2-3	CASSSSRREGLDTQYF
TRBV6-1	TRBJ2-7	CASSPGLNFYEQYF
TRBV12-3/TRBV12-4	TRBJ2-1	CASSLRRVGGIGSGDEGQFF
TRBV9	TRBJ2-3	CASSVGSSGTRDTQYF
TRBV3-1	TRBJ2-7	CASGQGGQGSLEQYF
TRBV7-2	TRBJ2-3	CASSPGIGGASTDTQYF
TRBV6-2/TRBV6-3	TRBJ1-5	CASSPSTNQPQHF
TRBV19	TRBJ2-1	CASSISSGTNYNEQFF
TRBV12-3/TRBV12-4	TRBJ2-7	CASSLYRQNYEQYF
TRBV7-3	TRBJ2-1	CASSDSSGEYDEQFF
TRBV27	TRBJ1-1	CASSVRVNTEAFF
TRBV11-2	TRBJ1-1	CASSILFGASGTEAFF
TRBV5-5	TRBJ2-2	CASSRPTGTTNTGELFF
TRBV2	TRBJ2-1	CASRATGYNEQFF
TRBV20-1	TRBJ2-2	CSAGWTYTGELFF
TRBV28	TRBJ2-4	CASSSGGSGIQYF
TRBV6-4	TRBJ2-2	CASSDGRSNTGELFF
TRBV7-3	TRBJ2-6	CASSLTRRTGDSGANVLTF
TRBV15	TRBJ2-7	CATRSNLPGQLEQYF
TRBV20-1	TRBJ2-5	CSARGPGGGETQYF
TRBV25-1	TRBJ2-1	CASSPLGSYYNEQFF
TRBV15	TRBJ2-5	CATSRGPGEQETQYF
TRBV12-3/TRBV12-4	TRBJ2-2	CASSSYRDQNTGELFF
TRBV7-2	TRBJ1-2	CASSLAGQNYGYTF
TRBV6-1	TRBJ1-1	CASSRQGAMANTEAFF
TRBV20-1	TRBJ2-1	CSARRGGLAGANEQFF
TRBV7-9	TRBJ2-1	CASEPGTYNEQFF
TRBV5-6	TRBJ1-3	CASSFGGNTIYF
TRBV6-1	TRBJ2-7	CASSEGQGAGYEQYF
TRBV7-9	TRBJ2-3	CASSLDPLATDTQYF
TRBV19	TRBJ2-2	CASSISGRPGELFF
TRBV5-1	TRBJ1-1	CASSLDFSDTEAFF
TRBV30	TRBJ2-2	CAWSVADSGELFF
TRBV7-6	TRBJ2-7	CASSFRGEDPSFYEQYF
TRBV2	TRBJ1-1	CASSGQGINEAFF
TRBV29-1	TRBJ2-3	CSVARLAEGPDTQYF
TRBV19	TRBJ2-7	CASSTQGGAEREQYF
TRBV10-2	TRBJ2-1	CASRVAGASGNEQFF
TRBV11-2	TRBJ2-3	CASLSGNTDTQYF
TRBV7-9	TRBJ1-2	CASSKGQYGYTF
TRBV12-3/TRBV12-4	TRBJ1-1	CASSFLGTNTEAFF
TRBV11-1	TRBJ2-1	CASSRLRDRVPNEQFF
TRBV20-1	TRBJ1-6	CSASLAEGSSPLHF
TRBV12-5	TRBJ1-3	CASGLRLGTDEFSGNTIYF
TRBV2	TRBJ2-3	CASRARLAGTDTQYF
TRBV28	TRBJ2-7	CASYPDVGLAGGNYEQYF
TRBV10-3	TRBJ2-7	CAISDSKAATYEQYF
TRBV6-1	TRBJ2-2	CASKGVGTSNTGELFF
TRBV5-4	TRBJ2-7	CASSLGGLGSLEQYF
TRBV15	TRBJ2-2	CATKVGANTGELFF